This T cell receptor beta chain was captured in a study of blood T cell repertoires in COVID-19. Study summary: The cDNA or gDNA used as material had been derived from T cells, B-cell-depleted T cells, or PBMCs.

The length of the CDR3 is 13 residues. V gave up 3 bases and J gave up 4 bases, with 7 bases separating them. Germline V gene data show CDR1 as SGHAT and CDR2 as FQDESV (reference sequence). TCRdb's copy holds only in-frame clones and misses some; the assay was immunoSEQ multiplex PCR. The table records approximately 180,000 clones, more than 75% of them present only once. Living in about two dozen US areas, the participants were between roughly 18 and 90 years of age. Participants' reported clinical history set cohort assignment. Source material: PBMCs or T cells enriched from blood (not recorded which). The chain recombines TRBV11-1 with TRBJ1-5; perhaps TRBD1 as D (6 bases). The TCR originated in a woman aged 45 to 65 with acute COVID-19. CDR3 region: CASSLQGNQPQHF. In DNA form, the CDR3 reads TGTGCCAGCAGCTTGCAGGGGAATCAGCCCCAGCATTTT.